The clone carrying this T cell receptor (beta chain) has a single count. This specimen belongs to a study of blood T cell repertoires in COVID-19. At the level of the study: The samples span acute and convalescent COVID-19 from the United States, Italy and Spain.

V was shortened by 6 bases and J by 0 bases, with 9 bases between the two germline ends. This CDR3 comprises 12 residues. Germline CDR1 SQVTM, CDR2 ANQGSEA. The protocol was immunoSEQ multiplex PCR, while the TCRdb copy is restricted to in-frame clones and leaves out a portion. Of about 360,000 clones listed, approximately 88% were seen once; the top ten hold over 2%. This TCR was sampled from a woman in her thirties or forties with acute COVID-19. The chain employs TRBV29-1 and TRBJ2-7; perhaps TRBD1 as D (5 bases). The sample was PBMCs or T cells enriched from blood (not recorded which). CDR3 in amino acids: CSVKDSSYEQYF. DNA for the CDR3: TGCAGCGTGAAAGACAGCTCCTACGAGCAGTACTTC.